The table lists the clone carrying this TCR beta chain with a few counts. This sample is drawn from a study of T cell changes during pregnancy in multiple sclerosis. The protocol was immunoSEQ multiplex PCR, while the TCRdb copy is restricted to in-frame clones and leaves out a portion. The sample consists of about 62,000 clones, about 92% of them appearing once. Source: peripheral blood, taken in the second trimester of pregnancy. The receptor was isolated from a female donor in good health, enrolled as a control in a pregnancy study.

The chain's CDR3 is CASSGLLGQEGLSSGNTIYF. The CDR3 DNA follows: TGTGCCAGCAGTGGTCTATTAGGACAGGAAGGCCTAAGCTCTGGAAACACCATATATTTT. The V and J genes are TRBV2 and TRBJ1-3; 7 nucleotides line up with TRBD1. The CDR3 consists of 20 residues. Per the germline V gene, CDR1 is SNHLY and CDR2 is FYNNEI. V was pared by 4 bases and J by 0 bases, with 18 bases of the junction left unmatched.